The subject of this entry is one TCR beta chain. The entry originates in a study of blood T cell repertoires in COVID-19. This CDR3 has 13 amino acids. Germline CDR1 reads SGHNT; CDR2 reads YYREEE (reference sequence). V shed 0 bases and J shed 4 bases, with 7 bases lying between them. TCRdb's copy holds only in-frame clones and misses some; the assay was immunoSEQ multiplex PCR. The sample comprises roughly 190,000 clones, roughly 91% of which are singletons, and approximately 5.5% rests with the top ten. This receptor was taken from a man aged 35 to 55 with active or convalescent COVID-19. Sequencing was performed on peripheral blood. The rearrangement uses TRBV5-4 and TRBJ1-1, with D perhaps matching TRBD1 (5 bases). CDR3 nucleotide sequence: TGTGCCAGCAGCTTGGGGGGGGTCACTGAAGCTTTCTTT. Translated: CASSLGGVTEAFF.